The clone carrying this T cell receptor beta chain was seen once. The antigen is undetermined. V was pared by 2 bases and J by 2 bases, with 6 bases between. CDR1 is SGHTA, CDR2 FQGNSA, per germline. The CDR3 loop spans 13 amino acids. Using immunoSEQ multiplex PCR, the repertoire was profiled, and TCRdb retains in-frame clones only, with some absent. The sample has 550,000 to 850,000 clones, over 60% seen once. The data were obtained in a study of shared clonotypes between healthy human individuals. Participating donors were healthy, HIV-negative adults free of recent acute infections or vaccinations. Study conclusions and caveats: Rarefaction gave evidence that sorted-subset sequencing remained incomplete despite large depth.

Sequencing was performed on memory CD4+ T cells sorted from blood. Subset here: CD45RA-negative fraction. This receptor was identified in a woman aged 30 to 39 in good health. This rearrangement joins TRBV7-2 to TRBJ2-5; D is uncertain. In nucleotides, the CDR3 is TGTGCCAGCAGCTTAATGAGTCAAGAGACCCAGTACTTC. Its protein is CASSLMSQETQYF. The full variable domain, with the rest looked up from reference TRBV7-2 and TRBJ2-5, is GAGVSQSPSNKVTEKGKDVELRCDPISGHTALYWYRQSLGQGLEFLIYFQGNSAPDKSGLPSDRFSAERTGGSVSTLTIQRTQQEDSAVYLCASSLMSQETQYFGPGTRLLVL.